A single sample gave rise to the 2 T cell receptor beta chains below, sequenced in a study of cytomegalovirus exposure and HLA in healthy donors. PCR amplification relied on 60 Vbeta primers (plus 13 Jbeta primers). Clones were sequenced by immunoSEQ multiplex PCR, and TCRdb holds only the in-frame ones, with some missing. This table has around 150,000 clones, roughly 60% appearing once. The source material was PBMCs. These receptors all come from a woman aged 40 to 50 in good health and CMV-seronegative.

The rearrangement uses TRBV9 and TRBJ2-1, with 7 bases fitting TRBD1. Germline V gene data show CDR1 as SGDLS and CDR2 as YYNGEE. Unmatched junction bases numbered 9, after V lost 0 bases and J lost 6 bases. The CDR3 totals 16 residues. The CDR3 sequence: CASSVVPDRVGNEQFF. As DNA, the CDR3 is TGTGCCAGCAGCGTAGTCCCAGACAGGGTGGGCAATGAGCAGTTCTTC.

This clone was seen more than once but under ten times. This chain links TRBV18 with TRBJ1-2, with 7 bases identical to TRBD1. V shed 6 bases, J shed 6 bases, and the junction held 4 bases outside the gene matches. The CDR3 sequence is 12 residues long. Germline assignment: CDR1 KGHSH and CDR2 LQKENI. CDR3 sequence (DNA): TGTGCCAGCTCTCGACAGGGTGATGGCTACACCTTC. This encodes CASSRQGDGYTF.